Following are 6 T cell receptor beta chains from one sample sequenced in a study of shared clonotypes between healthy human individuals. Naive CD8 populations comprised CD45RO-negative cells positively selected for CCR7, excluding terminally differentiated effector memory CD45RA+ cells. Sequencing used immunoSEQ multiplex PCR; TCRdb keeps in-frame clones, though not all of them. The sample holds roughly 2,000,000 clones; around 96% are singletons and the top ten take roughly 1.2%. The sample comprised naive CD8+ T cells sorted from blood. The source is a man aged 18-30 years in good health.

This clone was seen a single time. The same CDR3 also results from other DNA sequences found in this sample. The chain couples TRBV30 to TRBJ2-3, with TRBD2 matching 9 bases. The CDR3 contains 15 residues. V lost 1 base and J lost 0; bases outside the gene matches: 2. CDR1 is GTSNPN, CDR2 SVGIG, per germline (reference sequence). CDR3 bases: TGTGCCTGGAGTGGCGGGGGGGCGAGCACAGATACGCAGTATTTT. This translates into CAWSGGGASTDTQYF.

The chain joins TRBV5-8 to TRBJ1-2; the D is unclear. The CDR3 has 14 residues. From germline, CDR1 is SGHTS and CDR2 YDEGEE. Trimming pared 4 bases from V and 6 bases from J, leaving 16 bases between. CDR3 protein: CASSPASRLNGYTF. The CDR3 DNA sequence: TGTGCCAGCAGCCCGGCTAGTCGATTAAATGGCTACACCTTC. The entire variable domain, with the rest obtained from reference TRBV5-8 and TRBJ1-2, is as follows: EAGVTQSPTHLIKTRGQQATLRCSPISGHTSVYWYQQALGLGLQFLLWYDEGEERNRGNFPPRFSGRQFPNYSSELNVNALELEDSALYLCASSPASRLNGYTFGSGTRLTVV.

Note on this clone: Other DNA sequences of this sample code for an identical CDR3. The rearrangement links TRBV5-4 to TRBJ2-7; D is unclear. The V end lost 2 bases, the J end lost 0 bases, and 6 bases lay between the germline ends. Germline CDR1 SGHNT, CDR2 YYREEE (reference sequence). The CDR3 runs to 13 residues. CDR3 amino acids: CASSFSGSYEQYF. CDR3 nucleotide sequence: TGTGCCAGCAGCTTCAGTGGCTCCTACGAGCAGTACTTC.

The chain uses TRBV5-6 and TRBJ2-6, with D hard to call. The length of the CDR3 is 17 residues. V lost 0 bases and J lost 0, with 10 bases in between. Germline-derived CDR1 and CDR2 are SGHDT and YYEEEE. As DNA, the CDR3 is TGTGCCAGCAGCTTGGCGGTTAGGCACTCTGGGGCCAACGTCCTGACTTTC. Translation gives CASSLAVRHSGANVLTF.

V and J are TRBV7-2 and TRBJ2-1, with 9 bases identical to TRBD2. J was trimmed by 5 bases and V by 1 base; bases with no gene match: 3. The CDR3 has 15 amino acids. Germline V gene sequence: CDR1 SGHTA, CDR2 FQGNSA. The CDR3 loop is CASSLVSGSNNEQFF. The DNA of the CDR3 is TGTGCCAGCAGCTTAGTTAGCGGGAGTAACAATGAGCAGTTCTTC.

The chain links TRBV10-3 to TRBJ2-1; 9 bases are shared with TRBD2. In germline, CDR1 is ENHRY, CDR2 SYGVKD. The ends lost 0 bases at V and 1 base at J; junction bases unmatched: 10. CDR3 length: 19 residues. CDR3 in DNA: TGTGCCATCAGTGAGTCGGTAAGCGGGAGGAGCGGGTCCTACAATGAGCAGTTCTTC. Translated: CAISESVSGRSGSYNEQFF.